The 21 T cell receptor beta chains reported below all come from one sample, sequenced in a study of neoadjuvant anti-PD-1 for oral cavity cancer. Assay used: immunoSEQ multiplex PCR; TCRdb lists only in-frame clones, some missing. The sample has roughly 13,000 clones, 60% to 70% seen once. Sequencing was performed on PBMCs, taken before nivolumab (anti-PD-1) treatment. The receptors derive from a person between 35 and 79 years old with oral cavity squamous cell carcinoma.

The chain combines TRBV5-1 with TRBJ1-4; D ambiguous. The CDR3 runs 15 residues. CDR1 is SGHRS, CDR2 YFSETQ, per germline. V was trimmed by 0 bases and J by 5 bases, leaving 11 bases between them. This CDR3 reads CASSLGAALNEKLFF. CDR3 nucleotide sequence: TGCGCCAGCAGCTTGGGGGCAGCTTTAAATGAAAAACTGTTTTTT.

V gene TRBV2 combines with J gene TRBJ1-4; D not resolved. This CDR3 has 15 residues. Trimming left V 7 bases short and J 0 bases short, with 12 bases between. The germline gives CDR1 SNHLY, CDR2 FYNNEI. This CDR3 reads CASMGSLATNEKLFF. In DNA, the CDR3 is TGTGCCAGCATGGGTTCCCTAGCAACTAATGAAAAACTGTTTTTT.

The chain uses TRBV7-9 and TRBJ2-5; TRBD1 matches at 8 bases. Germline trimming cut 1 base from V and 2 bases from J; bases unmatched to any gene: 0. Germline-derived CDR1 and CDR2 are SEHNR and FQNEAQ (reference sequence). The CDR3 spans 14 residues. CDR3 in DNA: TGTGCCAGCAGCTTAGACAGGGGGCAAGAGACCCAGTACTTC. Its protein is CASSLDRGQETQYF.

A few counts support this clone. This chain links TRBV5-4 with TRBJ2-2; 9 bases align to TRBD2. Looked up from germline, CDR1 is SGHNT and CDR2 is YYREEE (reference sequence). Losses at the gene ends were 4 bases for V and 2 bases for J; bases not matched to a gene: 3. This CDR3 spans 15 amino acids. The CDR3 DNA is TGTGCCAGCAGCGAGCGGGGGGAAAACACCGGGGAGCTGTTTTTT. It yields the protein CASSERGENTGELFF.

This sequence joins TRBV6-6 and TRBJ1-2; the D gene is possibly TRBD1 (6 bases). This CDR3 region has 14 residues. V was shortened by 2 bases and J by 2 bases, with 9 bases between the two germline ends. Germline V gene data show CDR1 as MNHNY and CDR2 as SVGAGI (reference sequence). The CDR3 loop is CASSYTGQNYGYTF. Here the CDR3 DNA reads TGTGCCAGCAGTTACACAGGACAGAACTATGGCTACACCTTC.

The CDR3 bases are TGTGCCAGCAGTGACATGGGGAGCTCCTACAATGAGCAGTTCTTC. The encoded protein is CASSDMGSSYNEQFF. The genes are TRBV6-4 and TRBJ2-1; D might be TRBD2 (5 bases). Germline CDR1 is MRHNA and CDR2 is SNTAGT. V lost 2 bases and J 0 bases, leaving 8 bases between the germline ends. The CDR3 loop spans 15 amino acids.

The chain has TRBV5-1 and TRBJ2-6; D remains unclear. Trimming pared 4 bases from V and 0 bases from J, leaving 8 bases between. CDR3 size: 15 residues. The germline gives CDR1 SGHRS, CDR2 YFSETQ. In nucleotides, the CDR3 is TGCGCCAGCAGCCAGAAGGACTCTGGGGCCAACGTCCTGACTTTC. It yields the protein CASSQKDSGANVLTF.

This clone was seen just once. V gene TRBV6-1 combines with J gene TRBJ2-7; 8 positions agree with TRBD1. V trimming: 6 bases; J trimming: 4 bases; junction bases outside the gene matches: 5. Germline loops: CDR1 MNHNS, CDR2 SASEGT. This CDR3 spans 13 amino acids. CDR3 nucleotide sequence: TGTGCCAGCAGCCTAGACAGGGGATACGAGCAGTACTTC. Protein sequence: CASSLDRGYEQYF.

The chain is built from TRBV5-6 and TRBJ1-1; TRBD1 is a possible D gene (5 bases). Germline CDR1 is SGHDT and CDR2 is YYEEEE. CDR3 length equals 16 residues. Trimming left V 4 bases short and J 3 bases short, with 19 bases between. This chain's CDR3 is CASSPLGQGGDTEAFF. The CDR3, as DNA: TGTGCCAGCAGCCCGCTTGGGCAGGGCGGAGACACTGAAGCTTTCTTT.

The chain employs TRBV5-1 and TRBJ1-1, with TRBD1 as a possible D gene (5 bases). CDR3 length: 14 residues. Germline values: CDR1 SGHRS, CDR2 YFSETQ. Trimming removed 0 bases from V and 5 bases from J, with 11 bases in between. The CDR3 DNA is TGCGCCAGCAGCTTGGCCATGGGGCCTACTGAAGCTTTCTTT. As protein: CASSLAMGPTEAFF.

This chain connects TRBV7-2 to TRBJ1-5; TRBD1 might be the D (6 bases). Germline CDR1 and CDR2: SGHTA and FQGNSA. The V end lost 2 bases, the J end lost 2 bases, and 10 bases lay between the germline ends. The CDR3 runs to 15 residues. CDR3 nucleotides: TGTGCCAGCAGCTTATCAGGGGTAGGCAATCAGCCCCAGCATTTT. Translation gives CASSLSGVGNQPQHF.

There are a few counts of this clone. This chain links TRBV29-1 with TRBJ1-2, with D hard to call. V was shortened by 1 base and J by 9 bases, with 12 bases between the two germline ends. The CDR3 runs to 12 residues. Germline CDR1 is SQVTM and CDR2 is ANQGSEA. DNA of the CDR3: TGCAGCGTTGAAGGGGCCCCCGCCAGCTACACCTTC. Amino acid sequence: CSVEGAPASYTF.

This chain joins TRBV9 and TRBJ2-3; weak D call: TRBD2 (7 bases). The germline V and J ends were trimmed by 3 bases and 9 bases, with 14 bases remaining between them. The CDR3 is 13 amino acids. Germline CDR1 and CDR2: SGDLS and YYNGEE. CDR3: CASSAEGGRTQYF. CDR3 in DNA: TGTGCCAGCAGCGCCGAGGGGGGGCGCACGCAGTATTTT. Filled out from reference TRBV9 and TRBJ2-3, the complete variable domain reads DSGVTQTPKHLITATGQRVTLRCSPRSGDLSVYWYQQSLDQGLQFLIQYYNGEERAKGNILERFSAQQFPDLHSELNLSSLELGDSALYFCASSAEGGRTQYFGPGTRLTVL.

V gene TRBV10-3 combines with J gene TRBJ2-5; 9 positions agree with TRBD2. Germline assignment: CDR1 ENHRY and CDR2 SYGVKD. This CDR3 is built from 15 residues. V shed 4 bases and J 3 bases; nucleotides not matched to a gene: 6. CDR3: CAISVGGGAKETQYF. The CDR3 bases are TGTGCCATCAGTGTTGGCGGGGGGGCAAAAGAGACCCAGTACTTC.

J is TRBJ2-3 and V is TRBV9; 7 nucleotides align to TRBD1. The trim removed 0 bases at V and 3 bases at J, leaving 4 bases unmatched. This CDR3 is built from 15 residues. Germline CDR1 and CDR2: SGDLS and YYNGEE. The CDR3 here is CASSVEGRGTDTQYF. CDR3 bases: TGTGCCAGCAGCGTAGAGGGCAGGGGGACAGATACGCAGTATTTT.

The chain has TRBV20-1 and TRBJ2-7; D tentatively fits TRBD1 or TRBD2 (5 bases each). The length of the CDR3 is 10 residues. Trimming stripped 6 bases from V and 3 bases from J, with 6 bases between. Germline V lookup: CDR1 DFQATT, CDR2 SNEGSKA (reference sequence). The CDR3 protein is CSAGDYEQYF. The CDR3 DNA follows: TGCAGTGCGGGGGACTACGAGCAGTACTTC.

There are a few counts of this clone. This chain links TRBV7-6 with TRBJ2-7, with D possibly being TRBD1 (6 bases). Trimming stripped 1 base from V and 6 bases from J, with 10 bases between. Germline lookup yields CDR1 SGHVS and CDR2 FNYEAQ. This CDR3 region has 13 residues. CDR3 nucleotide sequence: TGTGCCAGCAGCTTAGGGACACAGGGCGAGCAGTACTTC. This codes for CASSLGTQGEQYF.

The chain recombines TRBV5-6 with TRBJ1-1; 8 nucleotides line up with TRBD1. CDR1 SGHDT and CDR2 YYEEEE come from the germline V gene. The CDR3 is 16 residues long. The V segment lost 3 bases and the J segment 2 bases; nucleotides outside the gene matches: 9. Here the CDR3 reads CASSWATGTGNTEAFF. The CDR3 coding sequence is TGTGCCAGCAGCTGGGCTACCGGGACAGGTAACACTGAAGCTTTCTTT.

This clone has more than one count but fewer than ten. The chain uses TRBV7-9 and TRBJ2-2; D gene uncertain. The CDR3 is made up of 13 amino acids. Germline CDR1 reads SEHNR; CDR2 reads FQNEAQ (reference sequence). V shed 0 bases and J shed 6 bases, with 5 bases lying between them. CDR3 in amino acids: CASSLAASGELFF. In DNA, the CDR3 is TGTGCCAGCAGCTTAGCGGCGTCCGGGGAGCTGTTTTTT.

As concerns this clone: It is unclear where the CDR3 begins or ends on the DNA, so no DNA is shown, and the CDR3 is as TCRdb lists it. The chain has TRBV5-5 and TRBJ2-7. A total of 15 residues make up the CDR3, ends included. In germline, CDR1 is SGHKS, CDR2 YYEKEE (reference sequence). The CDR3: CASSFGPGDSYEQYF.

This chain links TRBV6-1 with TRBJ2-7, with D perhaps TRBD2 (6 bases). Germline CDR1 reads MNHNS; CDR2 reads SASEGT. The ends were cut back, 6 bases at V and 3 bases at J, with 9 bases in the middle. The CDR3 length is 12 residues. This CDR3 is CASRRRVYEQYF. CDR3 coding DNA: TGTGCCAGCAGGAGGAGGGTCTACGAGCAGTACTTC.